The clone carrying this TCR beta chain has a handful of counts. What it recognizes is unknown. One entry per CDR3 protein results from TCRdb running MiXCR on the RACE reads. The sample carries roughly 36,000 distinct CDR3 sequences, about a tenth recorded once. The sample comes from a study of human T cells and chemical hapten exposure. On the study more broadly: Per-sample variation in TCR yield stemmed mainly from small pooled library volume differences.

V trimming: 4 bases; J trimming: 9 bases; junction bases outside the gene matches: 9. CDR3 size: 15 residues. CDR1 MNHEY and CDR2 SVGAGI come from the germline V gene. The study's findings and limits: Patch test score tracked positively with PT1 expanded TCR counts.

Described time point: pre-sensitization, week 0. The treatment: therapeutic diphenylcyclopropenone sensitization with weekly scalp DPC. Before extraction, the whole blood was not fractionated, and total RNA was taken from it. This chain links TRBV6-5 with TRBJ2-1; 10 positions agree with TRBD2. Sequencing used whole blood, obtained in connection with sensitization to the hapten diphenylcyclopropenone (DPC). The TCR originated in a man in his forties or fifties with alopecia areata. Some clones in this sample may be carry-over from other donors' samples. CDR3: CASSWEAGGPGEQFF. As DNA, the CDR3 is TGTGCCAGCAGTTGGGAAGCGGGAGGGCCGGGTGAGCAGTTCTTC.